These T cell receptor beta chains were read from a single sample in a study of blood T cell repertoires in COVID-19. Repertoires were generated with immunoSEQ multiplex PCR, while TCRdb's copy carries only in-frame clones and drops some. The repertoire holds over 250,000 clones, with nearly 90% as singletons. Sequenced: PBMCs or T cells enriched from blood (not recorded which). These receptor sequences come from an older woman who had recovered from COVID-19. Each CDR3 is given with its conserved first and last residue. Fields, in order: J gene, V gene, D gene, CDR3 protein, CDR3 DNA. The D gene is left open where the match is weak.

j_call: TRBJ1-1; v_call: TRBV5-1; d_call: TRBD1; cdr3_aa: CASSLFGQGAPGGTEAFF; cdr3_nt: TGCGCCAGCAGCTTGTTTGGCCAGGGGGCCCCAGGGGGCACTGAAGCTTTCTTT
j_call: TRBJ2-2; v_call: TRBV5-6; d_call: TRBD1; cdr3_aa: CASSLLDRETGELFF; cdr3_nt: TGTGCCAGCAGCTTATTGGACAGGGAAACCGGGGAGCTGTTTTTT
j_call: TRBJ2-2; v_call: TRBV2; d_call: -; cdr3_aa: CASTRQNANTGELFF; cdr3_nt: TGTGCCAGCACCAGACAAAACGCGAACACCGGGGAGCTGTTTTTT
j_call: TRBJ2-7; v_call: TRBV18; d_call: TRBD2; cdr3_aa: CASSPHERGEQYF; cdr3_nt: TGTGCCAGCTCACCACATGAGCGGGGGGAGCAGTACTTC
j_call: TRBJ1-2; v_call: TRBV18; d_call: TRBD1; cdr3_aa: CASSQTGQGIDGYTF; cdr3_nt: TGTGCCAGCTCCCAAACTGGACAGGGTATCGATGGCTACACCTTC
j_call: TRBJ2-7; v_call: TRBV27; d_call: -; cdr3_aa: CASSFSTSTRTYEQYF; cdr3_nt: TGTGCCAGCAGTTTCTCCACCTCGACAAGGACCTACGAGCAGTACTTC
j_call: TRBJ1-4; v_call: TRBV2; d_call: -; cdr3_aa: CASSDLGRDEKLFF; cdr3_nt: TGTGCCAGCAGTGATCTGGGTCGGGATGAAAAACTGTTTTTT
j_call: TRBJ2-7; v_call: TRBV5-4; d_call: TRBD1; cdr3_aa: CASSLRDRGAYEQYF; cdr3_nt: TGTGCCAGCAGCTTAAGGGACAGGGGAGCCTACGAGCAGTACTTC
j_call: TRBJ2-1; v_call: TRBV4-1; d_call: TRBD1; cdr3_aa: CASSPGTGVNEQFF; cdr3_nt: TGCGCCAGCAGCCCCGGGACAGGGGTCAATGAGCAGTTCTTC
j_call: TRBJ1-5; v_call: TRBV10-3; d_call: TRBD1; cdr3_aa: CAISGTANQPQHF; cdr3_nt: TGTGCCATCAGCGGGACAGCAAATCAGCCCCAGCATTTT
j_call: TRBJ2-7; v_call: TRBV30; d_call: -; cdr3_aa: CAWSVLRRGYEQYF; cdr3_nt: TGTGCCTGGAGTGTATTACGGCGGGGTTACGAGCAGTACTTC
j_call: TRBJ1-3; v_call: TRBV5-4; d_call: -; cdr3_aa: CASSSGTTSGNTIYF; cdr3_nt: TGTGCCAGCAGCAGCGGGACTACCTCTGGAAACACCATATATTTT
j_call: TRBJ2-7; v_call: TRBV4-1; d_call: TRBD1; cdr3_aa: CASRGQVDEQYF; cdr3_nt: TGCGCCAGCAGAGGACAGGTTGACGAGCAGTACTTC
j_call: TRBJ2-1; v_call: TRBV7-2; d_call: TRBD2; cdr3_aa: CASSLAIGRQNEQFF; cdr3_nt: TGTGCCAGCAGCTTAGCAATCGGGAGGCAGAATGAGCAGTTCTTC
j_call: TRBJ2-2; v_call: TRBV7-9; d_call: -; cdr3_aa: CASTGAADTGELFF; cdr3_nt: TGTGCCAGCACCGGGGCAGCCGACACCGGGGAGCTGTTTTTT
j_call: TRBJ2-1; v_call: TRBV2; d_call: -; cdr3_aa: CASISTGRKGGIF; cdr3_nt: TGTGCCAGCATTAGTACAGGACGAAAAGGTGGGATCTTC